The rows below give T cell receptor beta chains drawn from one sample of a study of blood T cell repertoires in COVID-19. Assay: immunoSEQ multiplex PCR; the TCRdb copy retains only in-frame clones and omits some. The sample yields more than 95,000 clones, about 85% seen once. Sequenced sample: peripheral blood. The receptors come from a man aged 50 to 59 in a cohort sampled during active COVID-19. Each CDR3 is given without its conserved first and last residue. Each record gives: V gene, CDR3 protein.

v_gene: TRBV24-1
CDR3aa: ATSDPTSQGAIAGYT

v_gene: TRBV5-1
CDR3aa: ASSLDGQGAGGYT

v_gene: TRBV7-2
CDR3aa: ASSPRQGGEAF

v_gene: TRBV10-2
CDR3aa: ASSIRGSGGSNQPQH

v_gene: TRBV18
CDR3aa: ASSPGQKYGYT

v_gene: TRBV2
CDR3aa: ASTTGGLPYEQY

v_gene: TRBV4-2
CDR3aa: ASSQRLGGQETQY

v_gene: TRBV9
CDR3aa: ASSPLEKISGNTIY

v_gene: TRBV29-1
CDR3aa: SVAHGVGEQY

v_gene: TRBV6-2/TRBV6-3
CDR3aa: ASSVLVGETQY

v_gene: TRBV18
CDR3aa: ASSPRQTGGESPLH

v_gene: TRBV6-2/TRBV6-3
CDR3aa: ASSRERDTEAF

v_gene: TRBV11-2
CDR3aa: ASSGRGNTGELF

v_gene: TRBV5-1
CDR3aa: ASSLLGGGADTQY

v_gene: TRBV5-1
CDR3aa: ASSLAAGPGNEQF

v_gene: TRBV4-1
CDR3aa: ASSPSDSRRGYGYT

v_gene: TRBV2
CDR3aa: ASSEEGRGIGGYT

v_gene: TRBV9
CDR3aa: ASSLGPNSGANVLT

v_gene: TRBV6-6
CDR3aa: ASREAGDGDTEAF

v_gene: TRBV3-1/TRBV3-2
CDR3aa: ASSHRQGGTGELF

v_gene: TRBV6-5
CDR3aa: ASKEQGVTSPLH

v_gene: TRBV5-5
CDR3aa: ASSLMGTSTDTQY

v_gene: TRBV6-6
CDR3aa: ASSYRGTEGRAQY

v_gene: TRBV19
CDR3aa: ASSIYGQSNQPQH

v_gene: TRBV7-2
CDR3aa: ASSLEGTPSYEQY

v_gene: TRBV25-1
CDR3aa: ASSAPGLNEQY

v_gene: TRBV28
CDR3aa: ASSLPTHQAKNIQY

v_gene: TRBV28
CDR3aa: ASSITGTANTEAF

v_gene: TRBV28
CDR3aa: ASSRGGSTDTQY

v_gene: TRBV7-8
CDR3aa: ASSRDRVGNTIY

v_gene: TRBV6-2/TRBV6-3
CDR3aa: ASSSVLPRDEQY

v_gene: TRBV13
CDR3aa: ASSFLTGGGNIQY

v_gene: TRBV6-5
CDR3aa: ASRPAGVLETQY

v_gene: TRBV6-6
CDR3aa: ASAIASDEQF

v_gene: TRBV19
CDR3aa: ASIGGTYNSPLH

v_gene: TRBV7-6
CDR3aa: ASSLLAGGFTDTQY

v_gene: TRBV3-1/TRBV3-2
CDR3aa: ASSQDPGRAGVLGYGYT